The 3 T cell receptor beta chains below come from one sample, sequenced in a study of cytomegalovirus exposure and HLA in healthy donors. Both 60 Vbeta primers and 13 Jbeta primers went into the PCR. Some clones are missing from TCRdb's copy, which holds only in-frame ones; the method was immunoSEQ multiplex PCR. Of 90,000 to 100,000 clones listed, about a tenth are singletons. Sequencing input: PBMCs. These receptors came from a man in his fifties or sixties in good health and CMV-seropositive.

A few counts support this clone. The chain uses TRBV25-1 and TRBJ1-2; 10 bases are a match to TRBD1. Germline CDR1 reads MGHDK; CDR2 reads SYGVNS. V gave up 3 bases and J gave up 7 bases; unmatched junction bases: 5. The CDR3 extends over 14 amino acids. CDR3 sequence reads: CASSDGQGVFGYTF. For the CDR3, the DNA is TGTGCCAGCAGTGATGGACAGGGGGTGTTTGGCTACACCTTC.

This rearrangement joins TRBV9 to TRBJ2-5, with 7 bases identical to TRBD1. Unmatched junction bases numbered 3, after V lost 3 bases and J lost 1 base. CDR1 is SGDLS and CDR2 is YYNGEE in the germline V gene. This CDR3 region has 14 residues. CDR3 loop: CASSGNRGQETQYF. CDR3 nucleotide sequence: TGTGCCAGCAGCGGGAACAGGGGCCAAGAGACCCAGTACTTC.

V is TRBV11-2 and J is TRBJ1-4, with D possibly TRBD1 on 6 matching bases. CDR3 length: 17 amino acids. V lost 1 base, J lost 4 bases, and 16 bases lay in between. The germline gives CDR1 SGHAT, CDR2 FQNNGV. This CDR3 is CASSLVGGARFNEKLFF. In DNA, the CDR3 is TGTGCCAGCAGCTTAGTAGGGGGGGCCCGATTTAATGAAAAACTGTTTTTT.